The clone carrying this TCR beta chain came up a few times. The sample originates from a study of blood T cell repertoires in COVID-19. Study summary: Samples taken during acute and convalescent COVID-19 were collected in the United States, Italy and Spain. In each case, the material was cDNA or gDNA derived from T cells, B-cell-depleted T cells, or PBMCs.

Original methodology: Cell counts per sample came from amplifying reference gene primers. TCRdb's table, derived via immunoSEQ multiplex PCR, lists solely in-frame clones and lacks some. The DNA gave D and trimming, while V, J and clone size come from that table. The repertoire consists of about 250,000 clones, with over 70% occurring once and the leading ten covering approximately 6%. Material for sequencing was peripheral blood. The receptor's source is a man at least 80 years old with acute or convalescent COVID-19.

CDR3 region: CASSLAGGIRETQYF. The CDR3 bases are TGTGCCAGCAGCTTAGCGGGAGGAATTAGAGAGACCCAGTACTTC. The chain couples TRBV7-9 to TRBJ2-5, with D perhaps TRBD2 (6 bases). Germline V gene lookup returns CDR1 SEHNR and CDR2 FQNEAQ (reference sequence). The CDR3 runs 15 residues. Trimming cost V 0 bases and J 4 bases, with 12 bases left between them.